This is a list of T cell receptor beta chains from one sample in a study of T cell responses to AZD1222 COVID-19 vaccine. The table came from immunoSEQ multiplex PCR; TCRdb's copy has only in-frame clones and leaves some out. Among about 97,000 clones, about nine tenths were seen once, and the ten largest hold 1% to 1.5%. The source was peripheral blood, collected on day 0 of AZD1222 vaccination. The receptors come from an adult in good health. Each CDR3 is given with its conserved first and last residue. Fields, in order: CDR3 DNA, CDR3 protein, D gene, J gene, V gene, clone size. The D gene is left open where the match is weak. Some rows mark clone size as missing; the rest say once, few, many or name a class of expanded clone.

TGCGCCAGCAGTCTACGGGACAGGGCACTCAATGAGCAGTTCTTC	CASSLRDRALNEQFF	TRBD1	TRBJ2-1	TRBV5-1	.
TGTGCCAGCAGCTTTGACAGTCAAGGGTCACCCCTCCACTTT	CASSFDSQGSPLHF	.	TRBJ1-6	TRBV9	.
TGTGCCAGCGGGAAGACAGGGGGTAAGGGCGAGCAGTACTTC	CASGKTGGKGEQYF	TRBD1	TRBJ2-7	TRBV28	.
TGTGCCAGCAGTGAGGTATCGGGGCAGGACTATGGCTACACCTTC	CASSEVSGQDYGYTF	.	TRBJ1-2	TRBV6-1	.
TGTGCCAGCAGCTTGGCGTACACAGATACGCAGTATTTT	CASSLAYTDTQYF	.	TRBJ2-3	TRBV11-2	.
TGTGCCAGCAGCGGGACAGCATATAGCAATCAGCCCCAGCATTTT	CASSGTAYSNQPQHF	TRBD1	TRBJ1-5	TRBV7-8	.
TGTGCCAGCAGTGAAGCATTTGACAGCTCTGGAAACACCATATATTTT	CASSEAFDSSGNTIYF	.	TRBJ1-3	TRBV6-1	.
TGCGCCAGCAGCCAAGATAGGTCAGGTTCTACTGAAGCTTTCTTT	CASSQDRSGSTEAFF	.	TRBJ1-1	TRBV4-1	once
TGTGCCAGCAGTGAGGGGGGGTACACCTTC	CASSEGGYTF	.	TRBJ1-2	TRBV6-1	once
TGTGCCAGCAGTTTCACTCGGGGGGGGGCCTCCTACGAGCAGTACTTC	CASSFTRGGASYEQYF	TRBD2	TRBJ2-7	TRBV6-2/TRBV6-3	.
TGTGCCAGCAGCCAGACAGAGTATCAGCCCCAGCATTTT	CASSQTEYQPQHF	.	TRBJ1-5	TRBV2	once
TGTGCCACCAGTGATTCACAGGGCCGAGAGACCCAGTACTTC	CATSDSQGRETQYF	.	TRBJ2-5	TRBV24-1	.
TGCGCCAGCAGCTTGGAGGGGACAGGGTCCCGAAAGTGGTACTTC	CASSLEGTGSRKWYF	TRBD1	TRBJ2-7	TRBV5-1	.
TGTGCCAGCAGTTTAATCCCTAGCGGGGGGACAGATACGCAGTATTTT	CASSLIPSGGTDTQYF	TRBD2	TRBJ2-3	TRBV27	.
TGTGCCAGCAGCTTATATATCACCGGCGACTATGGCTACACCTTC	CASSLYITGDYGYTF	.	TRBJ1-2	TRBV7-2	few
TGTGCCAGCAGCCCGACAGCAAGCACAGATACGCAGTATTTT	CASSPTASTDTQYF	.	TRBJ2-3	TRBV5-6	.
TGTGCCAGCTCACAGGGGACAGATTCTAACTATGGCTACACCTTC	CASSQGTDSNYGYTF	TRBD1	TRBJ1-2	TRBV18	.
TGCGCCAGCAGCGGCGTCAGGGGGGGAAAAGAGACCCAGTACTTC	CASSGVRGGKETQYF	.	TRBJ2-5	TRBV5-1	.
TGTGCCAGCCGGCGGATTGGGATCTCTGGGGCCAACGTCCTGACTTTC	CASRRIGISGANVLTF	.	TRBJ2-6	TRBV2	few
TGTGCCATCAGTGAGACCTCGTGGCAGGGGGCCGGTGGCTACACCTTC	CAISETSWQGAGGYTF	TRBD1	TRBJ1-2	TRBV10-3	.
TGCGCCAGCAGCCAGGGAGGGGGACATCTCGACAATCAGCCCCAGCATTTT	CASSQGGGHLDNQPQHF	.	TRBJ1-5	TRBV4-1	.
TGTGCCAGCTCACTCGGGTCCGGGAGCGTTTACACCGGGGAGCTGTTTTTT	CASSLGSGSVYTGELFF	.	TRBJ2-2	TRBV18	.
TGTGCCAGCAGCCGGACTAGCGGGGGGGCGGAGACCCAGTACTTC	CASSRTSGGAETQYF	TRBD2	TRBJ2-5	TRBV13	.
TGTGCCAGCAGCGTAGACAGCTTGAACACTGAAGCTTTCTTT	CASSVDSLNTEAFF	.	TRBJ1-1	TRBV9	once
TGTGCCAGCAGGGACGACAGTAATGAGCAGTTCTTC	CASRDDSNEQFF	.	TRBJ2-1	TRBV5-6	.
TGCGCCAGCAGCCGGCTGGGACTCTACAATGAGCAGTTCTTC	CASSRLGLYNEQFF	.	TRBJ2-1	TRBV4-1	.
TGTGCCAGCAGCAGGGACGAGGGGCGTGATGAAAAACTGTTTTTT	CASSRDEGRDEKLFF	.	TRBJ1-4	TRBV7-8	.
TGTGCCAGCAGCCTGGGACGTCATATCACGGGCACTGAAGCTTTCTTT	CASSLGRHITGTEAFF	.	TRBJ1-1	TRBV7-9	.
TGTGCCAGCAGCCATGAGGACATGAAGCCCCTCTACAATGAGCAGTTCTTC	CASSHEDMKPLYNEQFF	.	TRBJ2-1	TRBV3-1/TRBV3-2	.
TGTGCCAGCAGCCGGGATGGGCCGGACACCATATATTTT	CASSRDGPDTIYF	.	TRBJ1-3	TRBV5-4	.
TGTGCCACCAAGGACGGTATTGATCAGCCCCAGCATTTT	CATKDGIDQPQHF	.	TRBJ1-5	TRBV12-3/TRBV12-4	.
TGTGCCAGCAGCGTAGGAGCGGCAGATACGCAGTATTTT	CASSVGAADTQYF	.	TRBJ2-3	TRBV9	.
TGTGCCAGCAGTTACTCAGGCGGGACAGACTATGGCTACACCTTC	CASSYSGGTDYGYTF	TRBD1	TRBJ1-2	TRBV6-2/TRBV6-3	.